Listed below are T cell receptor beta chains from one sample, sequenced in a study of OX40 agonist ivuxolimab in advanced cancers. Repertoires were generated with immunoSEQ multiplex PCR, while TCRdb's copy carries only in-frame clones and drops some. Here the sample spans 70,000 to 80,000 clones, over 75% being singletons. The sequencing used CD4+ or CD8+ T cells sorted from blood, collected in a trial of the OX40 agonist ivuxolimab. Every receptor here comes from an adult with an advanced solid tumor such as melanoma, head and neck, liver or kidney cancer. CDR3s include the opening cysteine and the closing phenylalanine or tryptophan. D genes are given only for firm matches. Clone size is shown for a subset of rows, as once, few, many or a class of expanded clone.

d_call,clone_size,j_call,v_call,cdr3_nt,cdr3_aa
.,.,TRBJ2-7,TRBV19,TGTGCCAGTAGTATTGGCAGGGGGGGGACCCCCTACGAGCAGTACTTC,CASSIGRGGTPYEQYF
.,.,TRBJ2-7,TRBV7-2,TGTGCCAGCAGCTTAGCGGGGACGACTAGCTCCTACGAGCAGTACTTC,CASSLAGTTSSYEQYF
TRBD1,.,TRBJ2-4,TRBV28,TGTGCCAGCAGTTCCACAGGGGGCCAGTACTTC,CASSSTGGQYF
.,.,TRBJ1-4,TRBV6-5,TGTGCCAGCAGTCCGGGGACACCTAATAATGAAAAACTGTTTTTT,CASSPGTPNNEKLFF
TRBD2,.,TRBJ2-5,TRBV14,TGTGCCAGCAGCCGAGCGGGAGGGCCCCAGACCCAGTACTTC,CASSRAGGPQTQYF
TRBD1,.,TRBJ2-4,TRBV19,TGTGCCAGTAGTATAGGGACAGGGGCTCTAGCCAAAAACATTCAGTACTTC,CASSIGTGALAKNIQYF
.,.,TRBJ2-3,TRBV9,TGTGCCAGCGGGATGACCAAGAGCACAGATACGCAGTATTTT,CASGMTKSTDTQYF
TRBD1,.,TRBJ2-2,TRBV11-2,TGTGCCAGCAGCTGGGACAGGGACACCGGGGAGCTGTTTTTT,CASSWDRDTGELFF
.,once,TRBJ1-5,TRBV2,TGTGCCAGCAGGACAGAGAGCAATCAGCCCCAGCATTTT,CASRTESNQPQHF
.,.,TRBJ1-4,TRBV15,TGTGCCACCAGCAGAGACGGTCAGAATGAAAAACTGTTTTTT,CATSRDGQNEKLFF
.,.,TRBJ1-5,TRBV2,TGTGCCAGCAGTCCCGGCACGATACCCAATCAGCCCCAGCATTTT,CASSPGTIPNQPQHF
.,once,TRBJ2-3,TRBV7-2,TGTGCCAGCAGAAAAGGCCTCGGGAGCACAGATACGCAGTATTTT,CASRKGLGSTDTQYF
.,.,TRBJ2-1,TRBV7-8,TGTGCCAGCAGCTTAGCTCTAGGGGAGAATGAGCAGTTCTTC,CASSLALGENEQFF
TRBD1,.,TRBJ2-7,TRBV27,TGTGCCAGCAGTTTATCGAATCAGGGGGCGCTTGGTTACGAGCAGTACTTC,CASSLSNQGALGYEQYF
.,.,TRBJ2-7,TRBV7-6,TGTGCCAGCAGCTTGATGGTTTTGGGTGGCGAGCAGTACTTC,CASSLMVLGGEQYF
.,.,TRBJ2-5,TRBV5-8,TGTGCCAGCAGCCCCGTGACGGGGAATACGGGGACCCAGTACTTC,CASSPVTGNTGTQYF
.,.,TRBJ2-1,TRBV7-3,TGTGCCAGCAGCGCCGACAGAGGAAGCTACAATGAGCAGTTCTTC,CASSADRGSYNEQFF
TRBD1,.,TRBJ2-7,TRBV28,TGTGCCAGCAGTTTATGGCGGACAGGGGGCGGAACCGAGCAGTACTTC,CASSLWRTGGGTEQYF
.,few,TRBJ2-3,TRBV6-1,TGTGCCAGCAGGAAAAGAGGCACAGATACGCAGTATTTT,CASRKRGTDTQYF
.,.,TRBJ1-4,TRBV4-1,TGCGCCAGCAGCCAAGAAGAGAGGACAGTTAATGAAAAACTGTTTTTT,CASSQEERTVNEKLFF
.,.,TRBJ1-1,TRBV2,TGTGCCAGCGTTAGGGAAACTGAAGCTTTCTTT,CASVRETEAFF
.,few,TRBJ2-3,TRBV11-2,TGTGCCAGCAGCTTGACTGTCATTGGGCAGTATTTT,CASSLTVIGQYF
.,.,TRBJ1-4,TRBV28,TGTGCCAGCAGTTCCGACAGGTCATGGAAACTGTTTTTT,CASSSDRSWKLFF
TRBD1,.,TRBJ1-6,TRBV23-1,TGCGCCAGCAGTCAATTTAACTCCTCACCGGGACAGGGTAATTCACCCCTCCACTTT,CASSQFNSSPGQGNSPLHF
.,.,TRBJ2-1,TRBV7-2,TGTGCCAGCAGCTTATCCGGGAGCTACAATGAGCAGTTCTTC,CASSLSGSYNEQFF
.,.,TRBJ2-4,TRBV11-3,TGTGCCAGCAGCTCAGGCGGGGACTCAGCCAAAAACATTCAGTACTTC,CASSSGGDSAKNIQYF
.,.,TRBJ2-7,TRBV7-5,TGTGCCAGAAGCCTACTATGTAGCGGACCTTCCTACGAGCAGTACTTC,CARSLLCSGPSYEQYF
TRBD1,.,TRBJ1-5,TRBV7-9,TGTGCCAGCAGCTTAGAGACAGGGGCCAATAGCAATCAGCCCCAGCATTTT,CASSLETGANSNQPQHF
.,.,TRBJ1-5,TRBV1,TGCACCAGCAGCCCGGGCAGGGGGCGAGTTAATCAGCCCCAGCATTTT,CTSSPGRGRVNQPQHF
.,.,TRBJ2-7,TRBV7-9,TGTGCCAGCAGCTCAGTCCCCCCCTACGAGCAGTACTTC,CASSSVPPYEQYF
.,.,TRBJ1-1,TRBV7-2,TGTGCCAGCGGGCAACAGGGGAACACTGAAGCTTTCTTT,CASGQQGNTEAFF
TRBD1,.,TRBJ2-1,TRBV7-2,TGTGCCAGCAGTGAAAACCGGGACAGGGGAAATGAGCAGTTCTTC,CASSENRDRGNEQFF
.,once,TRBJ1-5,TRBV2,TGTGCCAGCAAAAAGGGTCAGGGAGGCAATCAGCCCCAGCATTTT,CASKKGQGGNQPQHF
.,.,TRBJ1-4,TRBV27,.,CASSFGEGWKLFF
.,.,TRBJ1-5,TRBV28,TGTGCCAGCACCTACATAGGGGGTAGGGATCAGCCCCAGCATTTT,CASTYIGGRDQPQHF
.,.,TRBJ2-7,TRBV19,TGTGCCAGTAGTATTCGGGCCCAACCGAGCGAGCAGTACTTC,CASSIRAQPSEQYF
TRBD1,.,TRBJ1-1,TRBV5-1,TGCGCCAGCAGCCTTCCTTCCGGGACAGGGGGCACTGAAGCTTTCTTT,CASSLPSGTGGTEAFF
.,.,TRBJ2-7,TRBV6-5,TGTGCCAGCAGTTACATGGGTCGACCCTTATACGAGCAGTACTTC,CASSYMGRPLYEQYF
TRBD2,few,TRBJ2-1,TRBV14,TGTGCCAGCAGCCAACAGTATGGGGGGGCCTACAATGAGCAGTTCTTC,CASSQQYGGAYNEQFF
TRBD1,once,TRBJ2-2,TRBV7-3,TGTGCCAGCAGGAAGACAGGGGGGAACACCGGGGAGCTGTTTTTT,CASRKTGGNTGELFF
.,.,TRBJ2-1,TRBV5-1,TGCGCCAGCAGCTTTGTGAGCGGAGAGGGCAATGAGCAGTTCTTC,CASSFVSGEGNEQFF
TRBD1,.,TRBJ2-4,TRBV28,TGTGCCACCCAGGACAGGACGGGGGCCAAAAACATTCAGTACTTC,CATQDRTGAKNIQYF
.,.,TRBJ1-1,TRBV6-1,TGTGCCACCTCATCTCAGCTGTACACTGAAGCTTTCTTT,CATSSQLYTEAFF
TRBD2,.,TRBJ2-2,TRBV30,TGTGCCTGGAAGGGAGTTCGCGGGAGTGCCGGGGAGCTGTTTTTT,CAWKGVRGSAGELFF
TRBD1,few,TRBJ1-1,TRBV19,TGTGCCAGTAGTATCGGACAGGGGGTGGGAAACACTGAAGCTTTCTTT,CASSIGQGVGNTEAFF
TRBD2,.,TRBJ2-7,TRBV4-3,TGCGCCAGCAGCCAAGATAATAGCGGGAACTCCTACGAGCAGTACTTC,CASSQDNSGNSYEQYF
.,.,TRBJ2-7,TRBV28,TGTGCCAGCAGCCCCCCCGGGGGAAATGACTACGAGCAGTACTTC,CASSPPGGNDYEQYF
.,.,TRBJ1-1,TRBV5-1,TGCGCCAGCTCCCGGGAGGGCCTGAACACTGAAGCTTTCTTT,CASSREGLNTEAFF
.,.,TRBJ2-2,TRBV18,TGTGCCAGCTCACCCCGGGCCCTACTAAACACCGGGGAGCTGTTTTTT,CASSPRALLNTGELFF
TRBD1,.,TRBJ2-2,TRBV5-8,TGTGCCAGCAGCCGCTTTGGGACAGGGGGCAAGACCGGGGAGCTGTTTTTT,CASSRFGTGGKTGELFF
.,.,TRBJ2-3,TRBV4-1,TGCGCCAGCAGCCCGACGCGGCTAGCGTCAACAGATACGCAGTATTTT,CASSPTRLASTDTQYF
.,.,TRBJ2-7,TRBV5-5,TGTGCCAGCAGCTGGGGGGGGCGGGCCCCCTACGAGCAGTACTTC,CASSWGGRAPYEQYF